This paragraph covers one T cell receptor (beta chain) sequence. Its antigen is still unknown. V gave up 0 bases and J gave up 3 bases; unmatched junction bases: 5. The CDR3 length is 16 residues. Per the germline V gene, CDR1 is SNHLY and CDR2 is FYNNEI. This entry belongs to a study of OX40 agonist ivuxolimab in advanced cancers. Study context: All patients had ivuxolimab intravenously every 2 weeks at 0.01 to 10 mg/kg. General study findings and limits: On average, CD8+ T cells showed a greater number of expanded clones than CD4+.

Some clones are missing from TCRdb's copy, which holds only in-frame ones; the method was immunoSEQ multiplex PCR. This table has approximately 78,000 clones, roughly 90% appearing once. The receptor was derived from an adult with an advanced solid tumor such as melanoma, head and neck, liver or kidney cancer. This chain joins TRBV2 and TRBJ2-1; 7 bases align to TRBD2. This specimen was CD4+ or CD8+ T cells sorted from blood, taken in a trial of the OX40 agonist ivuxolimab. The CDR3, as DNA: TGTGCCAGCAGTGAAGCCAGGCGGGGGTTCTACAATGAGCAGTTCTTC. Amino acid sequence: CASSEARRGFYNEQFF.